This T cell receptor beta chain was observed in a study of blood T cell repertoires in COVID-19. This clone was observed a few times. This CDR3 spans 14 amino acids. Germline V gives CDR1 MNHEY, CDR2 SVGAGI. The V and J ends lost 1 base and 13 bases, in that order; junction bases with no gene match: 7. Profiling relied on immunoSEQ multiplex PCR, and the TCRdb table lists in-frame clones only, not all of them. This sample yields about 50,000 clones, of which roughly three quarters are seen a single time; approximately 20% belongs to the top ten. The specimen was peripheral blood. This TCR was recovered from a man aged 45 to 65 with active or convalescent COVID-19. The chain carries TRBV6-5 and TRBJ1-6; 7 bases are shared with TRBD1. The CDR3 sequence is CASSYLDRPSPLHF. The CDR3 DNA sequence: TGTGCCAGCAGTTACTTGGACAGGCCTAGCCCCCTCCACTTT.